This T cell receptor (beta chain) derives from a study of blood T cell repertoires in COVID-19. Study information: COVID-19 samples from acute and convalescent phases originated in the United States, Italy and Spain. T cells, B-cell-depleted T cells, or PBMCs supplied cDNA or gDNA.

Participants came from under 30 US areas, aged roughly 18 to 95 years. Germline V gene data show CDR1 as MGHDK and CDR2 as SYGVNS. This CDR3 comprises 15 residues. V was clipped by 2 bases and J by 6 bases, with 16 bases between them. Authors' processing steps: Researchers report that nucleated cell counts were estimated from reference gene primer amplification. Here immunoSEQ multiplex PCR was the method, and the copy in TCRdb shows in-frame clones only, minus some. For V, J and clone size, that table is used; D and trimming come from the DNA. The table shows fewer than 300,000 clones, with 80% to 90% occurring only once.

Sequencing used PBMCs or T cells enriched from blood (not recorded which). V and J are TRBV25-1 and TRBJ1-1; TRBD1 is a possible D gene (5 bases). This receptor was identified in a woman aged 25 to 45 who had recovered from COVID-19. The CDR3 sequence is CASSEGGRGMPEAFF. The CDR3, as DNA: TGTGCCAGCAGTGAAGGGGGACGCGGGATGCCTGAAGCTTTCTTT.